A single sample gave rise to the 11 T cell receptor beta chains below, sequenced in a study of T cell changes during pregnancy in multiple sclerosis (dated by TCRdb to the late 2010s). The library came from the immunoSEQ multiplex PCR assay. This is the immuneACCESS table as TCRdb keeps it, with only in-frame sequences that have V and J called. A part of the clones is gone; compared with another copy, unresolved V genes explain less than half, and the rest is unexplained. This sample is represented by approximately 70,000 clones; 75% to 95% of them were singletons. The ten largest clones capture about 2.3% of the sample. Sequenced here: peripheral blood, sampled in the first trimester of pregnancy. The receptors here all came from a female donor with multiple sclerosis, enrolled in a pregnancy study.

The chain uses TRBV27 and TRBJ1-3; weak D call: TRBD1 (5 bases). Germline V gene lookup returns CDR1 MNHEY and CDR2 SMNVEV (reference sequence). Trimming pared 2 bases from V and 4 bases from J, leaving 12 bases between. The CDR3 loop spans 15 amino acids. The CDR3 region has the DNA TGTGCCAGCAGTTTAGGGGCAAACCGGGGAAACACCATATATTTT. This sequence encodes CASSLGANRGNTIYF.

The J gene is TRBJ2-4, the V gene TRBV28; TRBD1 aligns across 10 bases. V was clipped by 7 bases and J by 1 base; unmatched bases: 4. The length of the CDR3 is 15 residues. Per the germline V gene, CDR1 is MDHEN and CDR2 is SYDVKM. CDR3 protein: CASKGTGDAKNIQYF. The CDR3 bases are TGTGCCAGCAAGGGGACAGGGGACGCCAAAAACATTCAGTACTTC.

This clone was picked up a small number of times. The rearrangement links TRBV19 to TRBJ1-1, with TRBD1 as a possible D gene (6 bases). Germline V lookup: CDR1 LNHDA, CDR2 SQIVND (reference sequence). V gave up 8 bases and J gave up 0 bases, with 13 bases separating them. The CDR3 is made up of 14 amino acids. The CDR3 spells CASGITGLNTEAFF. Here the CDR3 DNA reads TGTGCCAGTGGGATCACAGGGTTGAACACTGAAGCTTTCTTT.

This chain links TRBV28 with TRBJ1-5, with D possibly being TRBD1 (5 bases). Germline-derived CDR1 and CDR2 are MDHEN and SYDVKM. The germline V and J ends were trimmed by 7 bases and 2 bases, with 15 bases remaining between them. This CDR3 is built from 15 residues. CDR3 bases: TGTGCCAGCAATGGAGGAGGGGTGGGCAATCAGCCCCAGCATTTT. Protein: CASNGGGVGNQPQHF.

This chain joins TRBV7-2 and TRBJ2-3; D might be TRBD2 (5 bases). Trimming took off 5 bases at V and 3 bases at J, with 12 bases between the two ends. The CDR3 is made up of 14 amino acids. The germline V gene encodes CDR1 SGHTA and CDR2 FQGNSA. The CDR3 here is CASSPGLATDTQYF. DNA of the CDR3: TGTGCCAGCAGCCCCGGGCTAGCAACAGATACGCAGTATTTT.

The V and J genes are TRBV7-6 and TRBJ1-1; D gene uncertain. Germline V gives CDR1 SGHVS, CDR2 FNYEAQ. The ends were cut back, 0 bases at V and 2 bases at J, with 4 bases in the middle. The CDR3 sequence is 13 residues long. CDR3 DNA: TGTGCCAGCAGCTTAGCCCTAAACACTGAAGCTTTCTTT. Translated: CASSLALNTEAFF. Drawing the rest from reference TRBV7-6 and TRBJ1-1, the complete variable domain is GAGVSQSPRYKVTKRGQDVALRCDPISGHVSLYWYRQALGQGPEFLTYFNYEAQQDKSGLPNDRFSAERPEGSISTLTIQRTEQRDSAMYRCASSLALNTEAFFGQGTRLTVV.

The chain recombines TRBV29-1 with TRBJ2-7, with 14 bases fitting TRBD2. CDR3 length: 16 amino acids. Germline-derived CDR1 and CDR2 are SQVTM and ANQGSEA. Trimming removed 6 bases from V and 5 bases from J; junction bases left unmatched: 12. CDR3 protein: CSVLSGTSGSVNEQYF. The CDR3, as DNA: TGCAGCGTCCTGTCCGGGACTAGCGGGAGCGTCAACGAGCAGTACTTC.

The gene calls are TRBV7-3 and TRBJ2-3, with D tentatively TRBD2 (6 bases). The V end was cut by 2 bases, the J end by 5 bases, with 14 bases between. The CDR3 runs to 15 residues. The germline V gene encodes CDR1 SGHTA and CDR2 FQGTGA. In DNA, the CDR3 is TGTGCCAGCAGCTTAGGAGGGATCGGTGGAGATACGCAGTATTTT. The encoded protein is CASSLGGIGGDTQYF.

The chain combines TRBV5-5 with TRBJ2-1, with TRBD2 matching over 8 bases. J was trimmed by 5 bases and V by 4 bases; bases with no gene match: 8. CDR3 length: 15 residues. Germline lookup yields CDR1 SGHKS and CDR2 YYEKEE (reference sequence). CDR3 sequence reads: CASSQTGGPNNEQFF. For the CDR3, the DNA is TGTGCCAGCAGCCAAACGGGGGGGCCTAACAATGAGCAGTTCTTC.

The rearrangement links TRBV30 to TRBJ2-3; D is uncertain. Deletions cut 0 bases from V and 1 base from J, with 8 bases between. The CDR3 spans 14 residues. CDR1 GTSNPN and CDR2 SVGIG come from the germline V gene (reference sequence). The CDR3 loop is CAWSVALGTDTQYF. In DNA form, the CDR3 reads TGTGCCTGGAGTGTAGCCCTTGGCACAGATACGCAGTATTTT.

As DNA, the CDR3 is TGTGCCAGTAGTCCTTGGACAGGGCACACTGAAGCTTTCTTT. It yields the protein CASSPWTGHTEAFF. The chain recombines TRBV19 with TRBJ1-1, with 8 bases fitting TRBD1. Germline V CDR1 and CDR2: LNHDA, SQIVND (reference sequence). CDR3 length equals 14 residues. The trim removed 5 bases at V and 3 bases at J, leaving 5 bases unmatched.